A single sample gave rise to the 9 T cell receptor beta chains below, sequenced in a study of T cells in Graves' hyperthyroidism and ophthalmopathy. Regions amplified from RNA transcripts were the TCR beta CDR3 regions. Primed by the HTBI set, a first-round RT-PCR was run on the TCR CDR3. Each CDR3 protein is one row after TCRdb ran MiXCR on the multiplex PCR reads. The data show roughly 240,000 distinct CDR3 sequences, about 15% seen once. The sequencing input was blood. The receptors stem from a woman aged 18 to 35 with Graves' ophthalmopathy.

With respect to this clonotype: The junction departs from the called germline gene at one end, perhaps through a read error. The chain recombines TRBV7-2 with TRBJ1-3, with D unresolved. Germline assignment: CDR1 SGHTA and CDR2 FQGNSA. The CDR3 length is 14 residues. The CDR3 loop reads CTSGLDQGGNTIYF. CDR3 coding DNA: TGTACCAGCGGCTTAGATCAAGGGGGAAACACCATATATTTT. The entire variable domain, with the rest obtained from reference TRBV7-2 and TRBJ1-3, is as follows: GAGVSQSPSNKVTEKGKDVELRCDPISGHTALYWYRQSLGQGLEFLIYFQGNSAPDKSGLPSDRFSAERTGGSVSTLTIQRTQQEDSAVYLCTSGLDQGGNTIYFGEGSWLTVV.

This clonotype was found many times. The chain links TRBV5-1 to TRBJ1-2; the match to TRBD1 covers 10 bases. The CDR3 consists of 17 residues. The J segment lost 5 bases and the V segment lost 4 bases, leaving 14 bases of the junction unmatched. Germline CDR1 is SGHRS and CDR2 is YFSETQ. CDR3: CASSNRRRDRGLYGYTF. DNA of the CDR3: TGCGCCAGCAGCAACCGCCGAAGGGACAGGGGCCTTTATGGCTACACCTTC.

The chain joins TRBV7-9 to TRBJ2-7, with 9 bases identical to TRBD1. Per the germline V gene, CDR1 is SEHNR and CDR2 is FQNEAQ (reference sequence). J was trimmed by 6 bases and V by 5 bases; bases with no gene match: 5. CDR3 size: 13 residues. CDR3 DNA sequence: TGTGCCAGCAGCGGGACAGGGTCAAGCGAGCAGTACTTC. Residues: CASSGTGSSEQYF.

As concerns this clonotype: A much more abundant neighbour one base away suggests this may be a read error. The CDR3 does not close with the conserved phenylalanine or tryptophan, likely indicating a read error. The chain employs TRBV12-3 or TRBV12-4 and TRBJ2-1; D perhaps matches TRBD2 (5 bases). The CDR3 has 13 residues. V gave up 6 bases and J gave up 0 bases, with 6 bases separating them. CDR3 in DNA: TGTGCCAGCAGGCGGGCCTCCTACAATGAGCAGTTCCTC. Translating it yields CASRRASYNEQFL.

This clonotype was detected ten times or more. The V and J genes are TRBV11-2 and TRBJ1-1, with 10 nucleotides matching TRBD1. Germline V lookup: CDR1 SGHAT, CDR2 FQNNGV. The CDR3 has 14 residues. Germline trimming cut 4 bases from V and 3 bases from J; bases unmatched to any gene: 2. CDR3 in DNA: TGTGCCAGCAGCTCGGGACAGGGGTACACTGAAGCTTTCTTT. Its translation is CASSSGQGYTEAFF.

In its sample, this clonotype was seen many times. The chain has TRBV10-3 and TRBJ2-1; weak D call: TRBD2 (5 bases). Germline V gene sequence: CDR1 ENHRY, CDR2 SYGVKD. The CDR3 loop spans 15 amino acids. The germline V and J ends were trimmed by 6 bases and 0 bases, with 12 bases remaining between them. CDR3 nucleotides: TGTGCCATCAGCCAATCGGGGAACTCCTACAATGAGCAGTTCTTC. It encodes CAISQSGNSYNEQFF.

This chain uses TRBV28 with TRBJ1-2, with D perhaps matching TRBD1 (6 bases). CDR1 and CDR2 from the germline V gene are MDHEN and SYDVKM. The CDR3 runs to 17 residues. With 4 bases removed from V and 2 bases from J, the gap between germline ends came to 20 bases. The chain's CDR3 is CASSYSRVWQGNYGYTF. The CDR3 coding sequence is TGTGCCAGCAGTTACTCGAGGGTTTGGCAGGGGAACTATGGCTACACCTTC.

The V gene is TRBV2, the J gene TRBJ2-7; D uncertain. CDR1 is SNHLY, CDR2 FYNNEI, per germline. The CDR3 runs 15 residues. Trimming shortened V by 10 bases and J by 2 bases, and 21 bases separated the two germline ends. The CDR3 loop is CAILSSDWGTYEQYF. Here the CDR3 DNA reads TGTGCCATCCTCTCCTCAGACTGGGGTACCTACGAGCAGTACTTC.

In this sample, this clonotype turned up many times. The chain couples TRBV7-2 to TRBJ1-1; possibly TRBD1 for D (6 bases). The CDR3 loop spans 15 amino acids. The V and J ends lost 0 bases and 2 bases respectively, with 10 bases between them. Germline lookup yields CDR1 SGHTA and CDR2 FQGNSA. The CDR3 DNA follows: TGTGCCAGCAGCTTAGCGGACAGAACAAACACTGAAGCTTTCTTT. Amino acids: CASSLADRTNTEAFF.